Following are 8 T cell receptor beta chains from one sample sequenced in a study of CD8+CD57+ T cells in acquired aplastic anemia. The template for TCR beta VDJ and CDR3 sequence profiling was genomic DNA. TCRdb independently ran MiXCR on the reads; one entry per CDR3 protein. The table shows about 160,000 distinct CDR3 sequences, with roughly 45% occurring only once. Sequencing was done on patients that had shown CD8+CD57+ cell expansion by flow cytometry. Sequencing used sorted CD4+, CD8+, or CD8+CD57+ T cells (not recorded which) from PBMCs. The receptors were sampled from a human donor with aplastic anemia.

The gene calls are TRBV6-1 and TRBJ1-2, with 12 bases identical to TRBD1. The germline CDR1 and CDR2 sequences are MNHNS and SASEGT. The length of the CDR3 is 15 residues. J lost 6 bases, V lost 4 bases, and 6 bases had no gene match. CDR3 sequence reads: CASSAPGQGADGYTF. CDR3 nucleotide sequence: TGTGCCAGCAGTGCTCCGGGACAGGGGGCAGATGGCTACACCTTC.

The V gene is TRBV19, the J gene TRBJ2-7, with D unclear. The CDR3 runs 13 residues. V lost 4 bases to trimming and J lost 7 bases, with 14 bases between them. The V gene's germline CDR1 is LNHDA and CDR2 SQIVND (reference sequence). In DNA, the CDR3 is TGTGCCAGTAGTAACCCGGCCTACAATGAGCAGTACGTC. It translates to CASSNPAYNEQYV.

In its sample, this clonotype was seen many times. The rearrangement uses TRBV20-1 and TRBJ1-1, with D maybe TRBD1 (5 bases). CDR1 and CDR2 from the germline V gene are DFQATT and SNEGSKA (reference sequence). CDR3 length: 12 amino acids. Trimming shortened V by 6 bases and J by 6 bases, and 14 bases separated the two germline ends. The CDR3 loop is CSASRQGPEAFF. In DNA form, the CDR3 reads TGCAGTGCCTCCCGGCAGGGCCCTGAAGCTTTCTTT.

This clonotype appeared a few times. This chain connects TRBV15 to TRBJ1-6; 10 bases fit TRBD1. The germline V gene has CDR1 LNHNV and CDR2 YYDKDF (reference sequence). The length of the CDR3 is 17 residues. The V gene end was trimmed by 3 bases and the J gene end by 7 bases; junction bases not matched to a gene: 9. The CDR3, as DNA: TGTGCCACCAGCAGCGGGACAGGGGAAATCCAGAATTCACCCCTCCACTTT. It is translated as CATSSGTGEIQNSPLHF.

This chain uses TRBV5-4 with TRBJ2-7; 8 bases agree with TRBD2. Trimming removed 0 bases from V and 5 bases from J; junction bases left unmatched: 7. Germline values: CDR1 SGHNT, CDR2 YYREEE (reference sequence). The CDR3 loop spans 15 amino acids. This CDR3 reads CASSLDRTSYNEQYV. Written as DNA, the CDR3 is TGTGCCAGCAGCTTGGACAGGACTAGCTACAACGAGCAGTACGTC.

The chain recombines TRBV25-1 with TRBJ2-7, with a possible D match to TRBD1 (6 bases). V was cut by 8 bases and J by 7 bases, with 15 bases left in between. Germline V gene sequence: CDR1 MGHDK, CDR2 SYGVNS. The CDR3 has 12 residues. CDR3 in DNA: TGTGCCAGCCGCCCCCATACAGGGGAGCAGTACTTC. It yields the protein CASRPHTGEQYF.

This clonotype came up many times. The genes are TRBV12-3 or TRBV12-4 and TRBJ1-2; D is perhaps TRBD1 (5 bases). The V gene lost 1 base and the J gene lost 4 bases, with 16 bases spanning the gap. The CDR3 covers 16 residues. The CDR3 reads CASSLGGSSGGYGYTF. The CDR3 coding sequence is TGTGCCAGCAGTTTAGGGGGCAGCTCTGGAGGCTATGGCTACACCTTC.

This clonotype was observed many times. This rearrangement joins TRBV7-8 to TRBJ2-2; D unresolved. The CDR3 extends over 14 amino acids. CDR1 SGHVS and CDR2 FQNEAQ come from the germline V gene. V was clipped by 8 bases and J by 1 base, with 11 bases between them. The CDR3 DNA is TGTGCCAGCCGACGTCAGATGAACACCGGGGAGCTGTTTTTT. Its protein is CASRRQMNTGELFF.